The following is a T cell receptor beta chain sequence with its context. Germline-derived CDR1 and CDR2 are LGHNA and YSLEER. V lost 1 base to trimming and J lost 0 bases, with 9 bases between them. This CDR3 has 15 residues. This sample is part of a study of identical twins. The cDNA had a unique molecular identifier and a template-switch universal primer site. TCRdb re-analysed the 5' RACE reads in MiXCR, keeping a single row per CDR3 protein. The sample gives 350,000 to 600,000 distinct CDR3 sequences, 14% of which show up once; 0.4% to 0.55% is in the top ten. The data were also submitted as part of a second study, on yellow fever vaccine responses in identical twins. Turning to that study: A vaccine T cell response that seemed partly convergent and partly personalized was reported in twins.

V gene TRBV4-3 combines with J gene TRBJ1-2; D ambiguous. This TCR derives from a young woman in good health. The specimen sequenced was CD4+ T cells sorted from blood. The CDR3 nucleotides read TGCGCCAGCAGCCAAGTCCCCGGGGCTAACTATGGCTACACCTTC. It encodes CASSQVPGANYGYTF.